The present T cell receptor (beta chain) was sequenced within a study of blood T cell repertoires in COVID-19. On the study more broadly: Samples representing acute and convalescent COVID-19 were sourced from the United States, Italy and Spain. Sample material is recorded as cDNA or gDNA derived from T cells, B-cell-depleted T cells, or PBMCs.

CDR3 length: 15 amino acids. Looked up from germline, CDR1 is SEHNR and CDR2 is FQNEAQ (reference sequence). Germline trimming cut 5 bases from V and 9 bases from J; bases unmatched to any gene: 10. Original analysis: Amplifying reference gene primers gave estimates of nucleated cell counts. Only in-frame clones appear in the TCRdb table, and some are missing; sequencing was by immunoSEQ multiplex PCR. V and J calls and clone size follow that table, whereas D and trimming were derived from the DNA. There are 310,000 or so clones in the sample; around 86% occur only once, and around 1.4% lies in the top ten.

The chain recombines TRBV7-9 with TRBJ2-1, with 10 bases that match TRBD1. This TCR came from a man between 65 and 85 years old with acute or convalescent COVID-19. Sequencing input: peripheral blood. Here the CDR3 DNA reads TGTGCCAGCAGCCACCGGGACAGGGGTGGGGGTGAGCAGTTCTTC. Amino acids: CASSHRDRGGGEQFF.